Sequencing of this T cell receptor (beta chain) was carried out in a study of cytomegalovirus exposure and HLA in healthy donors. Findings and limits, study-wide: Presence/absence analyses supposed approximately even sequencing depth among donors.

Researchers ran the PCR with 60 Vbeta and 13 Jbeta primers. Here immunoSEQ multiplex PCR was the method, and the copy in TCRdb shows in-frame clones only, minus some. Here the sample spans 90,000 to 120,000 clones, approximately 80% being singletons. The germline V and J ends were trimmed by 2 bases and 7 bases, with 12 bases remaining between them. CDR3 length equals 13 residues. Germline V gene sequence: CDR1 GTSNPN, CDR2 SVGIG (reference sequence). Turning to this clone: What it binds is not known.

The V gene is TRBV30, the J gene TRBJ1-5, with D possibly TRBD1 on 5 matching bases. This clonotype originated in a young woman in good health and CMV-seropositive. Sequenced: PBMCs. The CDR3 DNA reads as TGTGCCTGGAGTAACGGGGGGGAGCAGCCCCAGCATTTT. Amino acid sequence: CAWSNGGEQPQHF.